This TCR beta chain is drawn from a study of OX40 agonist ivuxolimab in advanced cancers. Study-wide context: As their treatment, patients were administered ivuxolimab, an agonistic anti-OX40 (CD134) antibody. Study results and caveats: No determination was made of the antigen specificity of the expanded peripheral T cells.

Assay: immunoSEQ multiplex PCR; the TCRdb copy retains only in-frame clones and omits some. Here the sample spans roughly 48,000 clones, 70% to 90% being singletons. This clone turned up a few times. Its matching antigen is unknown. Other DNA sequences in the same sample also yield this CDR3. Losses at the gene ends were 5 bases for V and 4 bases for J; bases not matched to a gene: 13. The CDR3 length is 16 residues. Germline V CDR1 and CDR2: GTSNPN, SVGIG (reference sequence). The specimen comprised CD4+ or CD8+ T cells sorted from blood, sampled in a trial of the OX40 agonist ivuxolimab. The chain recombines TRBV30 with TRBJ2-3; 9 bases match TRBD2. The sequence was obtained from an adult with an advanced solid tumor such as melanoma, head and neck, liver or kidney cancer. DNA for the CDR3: TGTGCCTGGGGGGCTGGGGCGGGAGGGCGATCAGATACGCAGTATTTT. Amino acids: CAWGAGAGGRSDTQYF.